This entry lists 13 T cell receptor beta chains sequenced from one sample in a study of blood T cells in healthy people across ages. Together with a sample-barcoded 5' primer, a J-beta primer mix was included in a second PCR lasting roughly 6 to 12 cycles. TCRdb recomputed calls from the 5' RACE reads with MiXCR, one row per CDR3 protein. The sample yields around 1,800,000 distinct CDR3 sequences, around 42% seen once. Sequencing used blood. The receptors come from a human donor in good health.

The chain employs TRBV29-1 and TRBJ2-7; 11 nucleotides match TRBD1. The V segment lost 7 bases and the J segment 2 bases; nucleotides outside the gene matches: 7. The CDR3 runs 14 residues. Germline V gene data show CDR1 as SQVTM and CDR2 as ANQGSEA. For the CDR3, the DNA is TGCAGCGCGGGACAGGGGGGTGTAACCTACGAGCAGTACTTC. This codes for CSAGQGGVTYEQYF.

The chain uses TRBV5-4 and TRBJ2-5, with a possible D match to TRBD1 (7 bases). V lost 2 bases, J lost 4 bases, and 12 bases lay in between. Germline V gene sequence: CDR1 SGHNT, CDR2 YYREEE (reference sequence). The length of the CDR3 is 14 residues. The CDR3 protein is CASSFTGEVETQYF. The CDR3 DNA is TGTGCCAGCAGCTTCACAGGGGAGGTAGAGACCCAGTACTTC. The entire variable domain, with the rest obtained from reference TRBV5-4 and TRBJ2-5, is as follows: ETGVTQSPTHLIKTRGQQVTLRCSSQSGHNTVSWYQQALGQGPQFIFQYYREEENGRGNFPPRFSGLQFPNYSSELNVNALELDDSALYLCASSFTGEVETQYFGPGTRLLVL.

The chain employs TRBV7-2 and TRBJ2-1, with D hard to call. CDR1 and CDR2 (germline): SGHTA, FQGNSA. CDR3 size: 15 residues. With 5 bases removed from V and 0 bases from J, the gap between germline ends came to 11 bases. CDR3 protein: CASSSGVRSYNEQFF. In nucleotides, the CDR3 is TGTGCCAGCAGCAGTGGCGTACGCTCCTACAATGAGCAGTTCTTC. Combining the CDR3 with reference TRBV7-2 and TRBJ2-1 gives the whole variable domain GAGVSQSPSNKVTEKGKDVELRCDPISGHTALYWYRQSLGQGLEFLIYFQGNSAPDKSGLPSDRFSAERTGGSVSTLTIQRTQQEDSAVYLCASSSGVRSYNEQFFGPGTRLTVL.

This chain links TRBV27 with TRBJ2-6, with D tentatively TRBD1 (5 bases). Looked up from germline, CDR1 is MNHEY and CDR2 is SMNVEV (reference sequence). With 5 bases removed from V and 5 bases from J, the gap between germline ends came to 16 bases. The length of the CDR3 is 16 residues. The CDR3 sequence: CASSPHRKSWANVLTF. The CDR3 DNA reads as TGTGCCAGCAGTCCGCACAGGAAGAGCTGGGCCAACGTCCTGACTTTC.

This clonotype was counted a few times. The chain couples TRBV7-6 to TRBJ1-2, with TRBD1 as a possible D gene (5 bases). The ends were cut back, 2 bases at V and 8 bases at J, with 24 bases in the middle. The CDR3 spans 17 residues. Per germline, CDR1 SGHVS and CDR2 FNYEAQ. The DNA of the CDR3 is TGTGCCAGCAGCTTAAATGGGGACCCTGAAACCCCCGGGGGCTACACCTTC. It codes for CASSLNGDPETPGGYTF.

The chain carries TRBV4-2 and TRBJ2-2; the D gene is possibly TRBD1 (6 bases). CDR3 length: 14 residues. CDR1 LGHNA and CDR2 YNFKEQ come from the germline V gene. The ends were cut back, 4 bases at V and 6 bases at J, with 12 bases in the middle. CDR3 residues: CASSPKDSPGELFF. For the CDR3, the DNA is TGTGCCAGCAGCCCTAAGGACAGCCCCGGGGAGCTGTTTTTT.

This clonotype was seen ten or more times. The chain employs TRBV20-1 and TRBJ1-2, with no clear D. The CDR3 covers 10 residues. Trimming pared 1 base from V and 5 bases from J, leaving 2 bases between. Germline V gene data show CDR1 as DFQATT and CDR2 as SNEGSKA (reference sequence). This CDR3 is CSARAYGYTF. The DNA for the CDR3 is TGCAGTGCTAGAGCTTATGGCTACACCTTC.

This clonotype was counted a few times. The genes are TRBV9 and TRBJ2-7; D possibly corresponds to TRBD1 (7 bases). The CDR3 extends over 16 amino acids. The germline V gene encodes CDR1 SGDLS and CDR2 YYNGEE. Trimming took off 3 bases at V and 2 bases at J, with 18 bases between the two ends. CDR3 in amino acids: CASSASQGGYTYEQYF. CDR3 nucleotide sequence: TGTGCCAGCAGCGCCTCGCAGGGGGGATATACCTACGAGCAGTACTTC.

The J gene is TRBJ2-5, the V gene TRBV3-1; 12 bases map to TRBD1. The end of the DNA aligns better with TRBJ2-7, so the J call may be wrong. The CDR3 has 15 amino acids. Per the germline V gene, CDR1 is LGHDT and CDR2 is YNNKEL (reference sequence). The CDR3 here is CASRSPGQGAYEQYF. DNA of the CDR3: TGTGCCAGCAGATCCCCGGGACAGGGGGCTTACGAGCAGTACTTC.

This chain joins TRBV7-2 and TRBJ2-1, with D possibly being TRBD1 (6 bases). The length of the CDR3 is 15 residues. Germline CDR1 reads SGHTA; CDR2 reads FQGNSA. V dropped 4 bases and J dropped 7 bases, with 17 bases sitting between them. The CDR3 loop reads CASSSGQTPRNEQFF. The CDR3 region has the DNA TGTGCCAGCAGCTCCGGACAGACTCCCAGGAATGAGCAGTTCTTC.

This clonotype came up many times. CDR3 sequence reads: CASSIGTGNSPLHF. CDR3 nucleotide sequence: TGTGCCAGCAGTATTGGGACGGGCAATTCACCCCTCCACTTT. The chain is built from TRBV6-4 and TRBJ1-6, with D perhaps matching TRBD1 (5 bases). V lost 5 bases and J 7 bases, leaving 12 bases between the germline ends. Looked up from germline, CDR1 is MRHNA and CDR2 is SNTAGT. The CDR3 runs to 14 residues.

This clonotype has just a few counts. The CDR3 loop is CASSILLDRGKNIQYF. Here the CDR3 DNA reads TGTGCCAGCAGCATACTCCTGGACAGGGGCAAAAACATTCAGTACTTC. This rearrangement joins TRBV7-2 to TRBJ2-4; TRBD1 agrees at 9 bases. The V gene end was trimmed by 5 bases and the J gene end by 3 bases; junction bases not matched to a gene: 8. There are 16 residues in the CDR3. Germline-derived CDR1 and CDR2 are SGHTA and FQGNSA.

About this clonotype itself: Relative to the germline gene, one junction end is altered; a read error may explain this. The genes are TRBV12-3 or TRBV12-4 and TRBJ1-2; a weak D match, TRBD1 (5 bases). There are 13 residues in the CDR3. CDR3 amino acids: CASSLGGTDGYTF. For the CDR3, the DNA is TGCGCCAGCAGCTTGGGGGGGACTGATGGCTACACCTTC.